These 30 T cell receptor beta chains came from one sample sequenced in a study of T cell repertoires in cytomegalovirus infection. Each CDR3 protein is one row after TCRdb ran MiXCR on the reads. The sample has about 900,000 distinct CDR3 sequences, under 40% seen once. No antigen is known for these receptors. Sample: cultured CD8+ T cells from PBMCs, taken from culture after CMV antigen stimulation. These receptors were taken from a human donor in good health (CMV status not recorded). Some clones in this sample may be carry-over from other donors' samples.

In DNA, the CDR3 is TGTGCCAGCAGTTTATATCCGCGTTTCGCAACTAATGAAAAACTGTTTTTT. Its translation: CASSLYPRFATNEKLFF. The V and J genes are TRBV27 and TRBJ1-4; D gene uncertain. Trimming stripped 1 base from V and 0 bases from J, with 12 bases between. This CDR3 is 17 amino acids long. Germline lookup yields CDR1 MNHEY and CDR2 SMNVEV (reference sequence).

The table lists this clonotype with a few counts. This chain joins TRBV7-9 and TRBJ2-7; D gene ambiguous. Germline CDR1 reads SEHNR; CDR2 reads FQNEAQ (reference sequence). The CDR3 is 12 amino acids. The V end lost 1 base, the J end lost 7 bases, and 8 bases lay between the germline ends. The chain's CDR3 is CASSLEGREQYF. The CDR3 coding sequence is TGTGCCAGCAGCTTAGAGGGCAGGGAGCAGTACTTC. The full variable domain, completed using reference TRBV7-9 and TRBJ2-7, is DTGVSQNPRHKITKRGQNVTFRCDPISEHNRLYWYRQTLGQGPEFLTYFQNEAQLEKSRLLSDRFSAERPKGSFSTLEIQRTEQGDSAMYLCASSLEGREQYFGPGTRLTVT.

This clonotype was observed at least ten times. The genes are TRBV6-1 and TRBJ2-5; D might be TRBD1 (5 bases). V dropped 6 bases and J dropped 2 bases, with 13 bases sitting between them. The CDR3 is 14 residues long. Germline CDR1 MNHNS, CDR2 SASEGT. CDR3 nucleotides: TGTGCCAGCAGGCATCGGACACGACAAGAGACCCAGTACTTC. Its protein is CASRHRTRQETQYF.

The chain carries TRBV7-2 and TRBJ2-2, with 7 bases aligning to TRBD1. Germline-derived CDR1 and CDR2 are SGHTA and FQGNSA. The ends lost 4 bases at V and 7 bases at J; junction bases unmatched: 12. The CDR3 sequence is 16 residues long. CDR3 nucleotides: TGTGCCAGCAGCTCCCCCGCTGACAGGGCGAACGGGGAGCTGTTTTTT. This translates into CASSSPADRANGELFF.

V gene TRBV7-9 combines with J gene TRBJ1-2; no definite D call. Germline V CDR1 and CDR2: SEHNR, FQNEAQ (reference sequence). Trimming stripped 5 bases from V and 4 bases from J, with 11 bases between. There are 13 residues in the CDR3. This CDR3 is CASSLRRVYGYTF. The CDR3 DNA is TGTGCCAGCAGCCTAAGACGGGTCTATGGCTACACCTTC.

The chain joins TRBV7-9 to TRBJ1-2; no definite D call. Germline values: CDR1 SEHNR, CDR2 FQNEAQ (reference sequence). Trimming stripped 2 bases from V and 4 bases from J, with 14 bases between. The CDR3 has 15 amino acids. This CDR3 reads CASSLTLDGSYGYTF. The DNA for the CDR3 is TGTGCCAGCAGCTTAACGTTAGACGGATCCTATGGCTACACCTTC.

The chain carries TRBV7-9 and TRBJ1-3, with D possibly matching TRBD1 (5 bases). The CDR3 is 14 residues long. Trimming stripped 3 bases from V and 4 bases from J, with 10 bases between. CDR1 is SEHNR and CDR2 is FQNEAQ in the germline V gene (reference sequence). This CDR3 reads CASSFSREGNTIYF. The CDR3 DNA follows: TGTGCCAGCAGCTTCTCCAGGGAGGGAAACACCATATATTTT.

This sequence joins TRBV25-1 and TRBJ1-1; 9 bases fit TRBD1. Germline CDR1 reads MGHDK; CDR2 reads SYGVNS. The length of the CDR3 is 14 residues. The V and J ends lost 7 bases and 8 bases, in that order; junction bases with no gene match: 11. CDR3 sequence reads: CASNIQGASNEAFF. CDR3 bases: TGTGCCAGCAACATACAGGGGGCTTCTAACGAAGCTTTCTTT.

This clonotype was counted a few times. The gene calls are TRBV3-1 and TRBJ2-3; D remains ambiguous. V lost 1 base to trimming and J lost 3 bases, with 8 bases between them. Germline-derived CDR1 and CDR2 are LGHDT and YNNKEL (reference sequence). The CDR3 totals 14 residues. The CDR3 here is CASSQVVVTDTQYF. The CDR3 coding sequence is TGTGCCAGCAGCCAAGTGGTTGTGACAGATACGCAGTATTTT.

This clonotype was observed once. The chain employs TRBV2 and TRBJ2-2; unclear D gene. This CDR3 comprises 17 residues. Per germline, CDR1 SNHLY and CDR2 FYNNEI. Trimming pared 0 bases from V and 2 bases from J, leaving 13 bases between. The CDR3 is CASSEALTELNTGELFF. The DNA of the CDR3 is TGTGCCAGCAGTGAAGCGCTTACAGAACTAAACACCGGGGAGCTGTTTTTT.

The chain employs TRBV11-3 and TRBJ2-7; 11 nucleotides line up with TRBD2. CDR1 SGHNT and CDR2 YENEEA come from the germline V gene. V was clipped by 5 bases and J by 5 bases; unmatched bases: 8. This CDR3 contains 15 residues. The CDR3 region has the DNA TGTGCCAGCAGCCCACGACTAGCGGGGAGACACGAGCAGTACTTC. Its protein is CASSPRLAGRHEQYF.

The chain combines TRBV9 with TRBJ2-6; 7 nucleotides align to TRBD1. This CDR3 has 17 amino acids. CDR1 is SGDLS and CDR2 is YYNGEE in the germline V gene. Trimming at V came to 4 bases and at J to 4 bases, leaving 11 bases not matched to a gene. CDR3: CASSLDRDNEGANVLTF. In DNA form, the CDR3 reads TGTGCCAGCAGCCTCGACAGGGACAATGAGGGGGCCAACGTCCTGACTTTC.

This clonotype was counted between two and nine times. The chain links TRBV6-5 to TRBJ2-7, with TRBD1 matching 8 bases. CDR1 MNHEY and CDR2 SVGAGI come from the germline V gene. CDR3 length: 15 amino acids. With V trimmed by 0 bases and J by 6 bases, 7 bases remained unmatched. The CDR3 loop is CASSYSVQGAAEQYF. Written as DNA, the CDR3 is TGTGCCAGCAGTTACTCGGTGCAGGGGGCTGCCGAGCAGTACTTC.

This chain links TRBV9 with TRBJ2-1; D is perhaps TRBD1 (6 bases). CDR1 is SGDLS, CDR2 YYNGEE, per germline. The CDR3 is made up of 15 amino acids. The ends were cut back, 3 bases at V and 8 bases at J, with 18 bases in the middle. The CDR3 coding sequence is TGTGCCAGCAGCGCACAGGGCCCCACGAAGGATGAGCAGTTCTTC. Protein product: CASSAQGPTKDEQFF. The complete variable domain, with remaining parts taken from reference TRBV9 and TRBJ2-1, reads DSGVTQTPKHLITATGQRVTLRCSPRSGDLSVYWYQQSLDQGLQFLIQYYNGEERAKGNILERFSAQQFPDLHSELNLSSLELGDSALYFCASSAQGPTKDEQFFGPGTRLTVL.

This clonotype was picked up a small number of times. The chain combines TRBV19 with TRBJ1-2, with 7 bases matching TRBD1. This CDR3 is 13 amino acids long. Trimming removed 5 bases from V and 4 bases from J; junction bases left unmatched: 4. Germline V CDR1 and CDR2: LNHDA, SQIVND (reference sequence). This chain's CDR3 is CASSGDRAYGYTF. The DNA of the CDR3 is TGTGCCAGTAGTGGGGACAGAGCCTATGGCTACACCTTC.

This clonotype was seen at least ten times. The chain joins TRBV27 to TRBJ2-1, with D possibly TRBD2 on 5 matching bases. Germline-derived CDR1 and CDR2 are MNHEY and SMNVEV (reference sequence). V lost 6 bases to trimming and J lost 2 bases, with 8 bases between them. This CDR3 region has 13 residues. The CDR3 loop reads CASSPGTYNEQFF. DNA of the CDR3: TGTGCCAGCAGCCCCGGGACCTACAATGAGCAGTTCTTC.

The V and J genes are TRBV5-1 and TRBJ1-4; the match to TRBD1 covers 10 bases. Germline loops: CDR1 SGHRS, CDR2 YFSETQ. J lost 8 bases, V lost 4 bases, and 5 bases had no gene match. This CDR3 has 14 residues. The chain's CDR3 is CASSPGQGEEKLFF. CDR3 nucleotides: TGCGCCAGCAGCCCCGGACAGGGGGAAGAAAAACTGTTTTTT.

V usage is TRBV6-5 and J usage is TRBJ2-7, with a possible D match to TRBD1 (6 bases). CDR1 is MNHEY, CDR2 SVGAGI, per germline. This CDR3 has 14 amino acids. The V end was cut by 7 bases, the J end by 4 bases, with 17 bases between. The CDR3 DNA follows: TGTGCCAGCAATACCGGGACACCAGATTACGAGCAGTACTTC. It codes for CASNTGTPDYEQYF.

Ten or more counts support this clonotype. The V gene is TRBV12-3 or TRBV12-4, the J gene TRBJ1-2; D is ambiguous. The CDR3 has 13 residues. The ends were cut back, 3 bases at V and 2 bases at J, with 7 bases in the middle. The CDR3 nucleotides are TGTGCCAGCAGTTTTTTGGCGAACTATGGCTACACCTTC. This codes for CASSFLANYGYTF.

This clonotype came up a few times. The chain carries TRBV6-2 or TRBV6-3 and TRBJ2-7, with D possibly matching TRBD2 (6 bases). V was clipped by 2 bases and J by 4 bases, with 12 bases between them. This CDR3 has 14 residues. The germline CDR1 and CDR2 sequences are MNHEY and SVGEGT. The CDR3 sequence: CASSYTSRGYEQYV. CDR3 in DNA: TGTGCCAGCAGTTACACCTCCCGGGGGTACGAGCAGTACGTC.

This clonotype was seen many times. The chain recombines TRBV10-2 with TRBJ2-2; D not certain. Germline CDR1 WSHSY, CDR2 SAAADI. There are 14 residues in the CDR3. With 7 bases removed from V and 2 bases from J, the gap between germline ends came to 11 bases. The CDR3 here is CASTPVPNTGELFF. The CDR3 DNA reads TGCGCCAGCACCCCTGTGCCCAACACCGGGGAGCTGTTTTTT.

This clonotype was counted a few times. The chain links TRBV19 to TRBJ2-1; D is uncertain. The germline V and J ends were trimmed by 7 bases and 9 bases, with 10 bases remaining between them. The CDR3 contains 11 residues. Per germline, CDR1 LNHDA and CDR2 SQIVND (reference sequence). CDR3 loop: CASIRRGEQFF. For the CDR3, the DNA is TGTGCCAGTATACGGAGAGGTGAGCAGTTCTTC.

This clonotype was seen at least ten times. The CDR3 DNA is TGTGCCAGCAGCTTAGAGGCGGGGGCGAACACTGAAGCTTTCTTT. Amino acids: CASSLEAGANTEAFF. This chain connects TRBV7-8 to TRBJ1-1, with D possibly being TRBD1 (6 bases). V was cut by 1 base and J by 1 base, with 10 bases left in between. The germline V gene has CDR1 SGHVS and CDR2 FQNEAQ. The CDR3 runs 15 residues.

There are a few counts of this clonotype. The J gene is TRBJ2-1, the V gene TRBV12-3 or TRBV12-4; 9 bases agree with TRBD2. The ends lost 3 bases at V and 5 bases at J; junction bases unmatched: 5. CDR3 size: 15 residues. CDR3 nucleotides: TGTGCCAGCAGTTTGCGGCGGGGGGGCCACAATGAGCAGTTCTTC. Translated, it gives CASSLRRGGHNEQFF.

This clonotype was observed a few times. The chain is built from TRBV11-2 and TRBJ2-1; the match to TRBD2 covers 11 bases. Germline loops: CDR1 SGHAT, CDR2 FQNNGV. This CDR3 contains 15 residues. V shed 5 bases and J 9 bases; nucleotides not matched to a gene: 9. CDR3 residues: CASSETSGVSAEQFF. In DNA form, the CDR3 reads TGTGCCAGCAGCGAGACTAGCGGGGTTTCGGCTGAGCAGTTCTTC.

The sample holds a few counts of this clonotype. The CDR3 DNA is TGTGCCAGCAGCTCGACTAGCGGGGGTCTTGAGGGAGTGCAGTACGTC. Translation gives CASSSTSGGLEGVQYV. The gene calls are TRBV7-9 and TRBJ2-7; 12 bases are a match to TRBD2. With 4 bases clipped from V and 9 bases from J, the junction kept 13 bases outside the gene matches. The CDR3 runs to 16 residues. Germline V gives CDR1 SEHNR, CDR2 FQNEAQ (reference sequence).

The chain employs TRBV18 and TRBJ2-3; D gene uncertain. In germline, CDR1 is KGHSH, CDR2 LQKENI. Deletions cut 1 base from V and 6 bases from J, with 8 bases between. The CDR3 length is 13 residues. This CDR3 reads CASSPRPIDTQYF. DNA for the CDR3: TGTGCCAGCTCACCACGCCCTATCGATACGCAGTATTTT.

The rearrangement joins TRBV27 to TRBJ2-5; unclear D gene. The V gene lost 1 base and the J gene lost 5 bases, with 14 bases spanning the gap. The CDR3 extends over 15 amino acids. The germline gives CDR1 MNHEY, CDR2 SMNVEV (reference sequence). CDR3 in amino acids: CASSLYPGPGETQYF. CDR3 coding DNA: TGTGCCAGCAGTTTATACCCTGGGCCTGGGGAGACCCAGTACTTC.

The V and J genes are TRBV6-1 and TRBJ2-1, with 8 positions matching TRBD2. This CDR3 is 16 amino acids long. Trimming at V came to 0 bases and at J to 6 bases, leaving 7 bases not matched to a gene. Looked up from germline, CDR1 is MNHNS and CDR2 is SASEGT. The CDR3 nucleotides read TGTGCCAGCAGTGAAGCCGTCGGGGGGGCCTTCAATGAGCAGTTCTTC. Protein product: CASSEAVGGAFNEQFF.

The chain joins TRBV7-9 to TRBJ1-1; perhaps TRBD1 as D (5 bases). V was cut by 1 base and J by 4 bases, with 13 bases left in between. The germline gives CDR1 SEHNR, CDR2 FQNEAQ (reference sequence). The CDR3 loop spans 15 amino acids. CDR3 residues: CASSLVGWGITEAFF. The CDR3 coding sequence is TGTGCCAGCAGCTTAGTTGGGTGGGGGATCACTGAAGCTTTCTTT.